Listed below are T cell receptor beta chains from one sample, sequenced in a study of T cells in Graves' hyperthyroidism and ophthalmopathy. TCRdb re-called the multiplex PCR reads through MiXCR, storing one row per CDR3 protein. The table includes some 500,000 distinct CDR3 sequences, around a quarter detected once. Sequencing was done on a sample of blood. The source is a woman aged 25 to 39 with Graves' ophthalmopathy. Each CDR3 is given with its conserved first and last residue. The D gene is left open where the match is weak. Clone sizes are given selectively: once, few, many, or a class where the clone is expanded.

size | length | J | D | V | CDR3 | DNA
many | 13 | TRBJ1-1 | . | TRBV20-1 | CSASRGVNTEAFF | TGCAGTGCTAGTCGGGGGGTGAACACTGAAGCTTTCTTT
few | 12 | TRBJ2-5 | . | TRBV2 | CANQEAWETQYF | TGTGCCAACCAGGAAGCCTGGGAGACCCAGTACTTC
. | 16 | TRBJ1-1 | . | TRBV20-1 | CSARDNSAYPPPEAFF | TGCAGTGCTAGAGACAACTCAGCCTACCCCCCACCTGAAGCTTTCTTT
many | 14 | TRBJ2-5 | TRBD2 | TRBV18 | CASSTSGGQETQYF | TGTGCCAGCTCAACTAGCGGGGGGCAAGAGACCCAGTACTTC
many | 15 | TRBJ1-5 | TRBD1 | TRBV18 | CASSPRGQLNQPQHF | TGTGCCAGCTCACCACGGGGACAGCTCAATCAGCCCCAGCATTTT
few | 13 | TRBJ1-6 | . | TRBV15 | CATCSDRNSPLHF | TGTGCCACCTGTAGTGATAGGAATTCACCCCTCCACTTT
many | 13 | TRBJ2-5 | . | TRBV20-1 | CSARRGYQETQYF | TGCAGTGCACGTCGGGGGTACCAAGAGACCCAGTACTTC
. | 13 | TRBJ2-5 | TRBD1 | TRBV24-1 | CATGQGDEETQYF | TGTGCCACGGGACAGGGGGATGAAGAGACCCAGTACTTC
many | 18 | TRBJ2-5 | . | TRBV4-3 | CASSQDLIAEGYLGTQYF | TGCGCCAGCAGCCAAGATCTCATCGCGGAGGGTTATCTTGGGACCCAGTACTTC
many | 11 | TRBJ2-7 | . | TRBV30 | CAWSVAGEQYF | TGTGCCTGGAGTGTAGCGGGCGAGCAGTACTTC
once | 16 | TRBJ1-5 | . | TRBV6-1 | CASSSTTTYSWDPQHF | TGTGCCAGCAGCTCGACGACAACTTATTCATGGGATCCCCAGCATTTT
many | 14 | TRBJ1-6 | . | TRBV2 | CASRGTGIYSPLHF | TGTGCCAGCAGGGGTACAGGTATCTATTCACCCCTCCACTTT
. | 14 | TRBJ1-5 | TRBD1 | TRBV20-1 | CSARIGQVNQPQHF | TGCAGTGCTAGAATAGGACAGGTAAATCAGCCCCAGCATTTT
. | 15 | TRBJ1-5 | . | TRBV2 | CASNRGQLSNQPQHF | TGTGCCAGCAACCGAGGACAGCTGAGCAATCAGCCCCAGCATTTT
many | 16 | TRBJ2-2 | . | TRBV6-5 | CASSWALTGNTGELFF | TGTGCCAGCAGTTGGGCTCTGACAGGGAACACCGGGGAGCTGTTTTTT